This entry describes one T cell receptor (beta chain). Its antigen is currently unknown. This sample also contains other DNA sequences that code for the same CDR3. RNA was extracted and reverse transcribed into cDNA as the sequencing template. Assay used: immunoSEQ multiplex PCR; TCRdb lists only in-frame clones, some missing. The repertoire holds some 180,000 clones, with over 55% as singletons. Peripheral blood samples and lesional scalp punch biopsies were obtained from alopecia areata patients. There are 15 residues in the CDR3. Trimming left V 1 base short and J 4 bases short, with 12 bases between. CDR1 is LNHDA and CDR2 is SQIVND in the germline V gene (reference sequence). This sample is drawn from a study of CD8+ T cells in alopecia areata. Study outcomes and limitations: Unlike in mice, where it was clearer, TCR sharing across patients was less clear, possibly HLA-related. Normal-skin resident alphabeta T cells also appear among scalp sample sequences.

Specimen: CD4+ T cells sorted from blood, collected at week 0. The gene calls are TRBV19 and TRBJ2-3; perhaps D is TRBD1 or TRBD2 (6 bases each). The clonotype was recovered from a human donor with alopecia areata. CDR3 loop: CASSIAGAGADTQYF. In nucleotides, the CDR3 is TGTGCCAGTAGTATAGCGGGGGCTGGCGCAGATACGCAGTATTTT.